Following are 20 T cell receptor beta chains from one sample sequenced in a study of blood T cells in healthy people across ages. A J-beta primer mix and a sample-barcoded 5' primer were used in a second PCR of about 7 to 11 cycles. TCRdb reprocessed the 5' RACE reads via MiXCR and lists one record per CDR3 protein. The sample yields about 1,800,000 distinct CDR3 sequences, 28% seen once. The material sequenced was blood. The source of these receptors is a woman aged 30 to 39 in good health.

This sequence joins TRBV18 and TRBJ2-5; D may be TRBD2 (6 bases). Trimming removed 1 base from V and 3 bases from J, with 15 bases in between. This CDR3 comprises 16 residues. Per the germline V gene, CDR1 is KGHSH and CDR2 is LQKENI. The CDR3, as DNA: TGTGCCAGCTCACCACGCGTGGCTAGCGTGAAAGAGACCCAGTACTTC. This translates into CASSPRVASVKETQYF.

Turning to this clonotype: Its ends do not fully match the called genes, so a read error is possible. The chain employs TRBV24-1 and TRBJ2-1; 10 nucleotides line up with TRBD1. Germline CDR1 KGHDR, CDR2 SFDVKD. The CDR3 spans 16 residues. The CDR3 DNA is TGTGTCACCAGTGATCCGGGACAGGGGCAATACAATGAGCTGTTCTTC. It yields the protein CVTSDPGQGQYNELFF.

This chain uses TRBV20-1 with TRBJ2-5, with 10 nucleotides matching TRBD2. Per germline, CDR1 DFQATT and CDR2 SNEGSKA (reference sequence). This CDR3 is built from 15 residues. The V segment lost 2 bases and the J segment 5 bases; nucleotides outside the gene matches: 8. The chain's CDR3 is CSARTSGMGLETQYF. DNA for the CDR3: TGCAGTGCTAGAACTAGCGGGATGGGGCTGGAGACCCAGTACTTC.

This chain connects TRBV27 to TRBJ2-1; D may correspond to TRBD1 or TRBD2 (5 bases each). The CDR3 spans 14 residues. CDR1 and CDR2 (germline): MNHEY, SMNVEV (reference sequence). The V end was cut by 4 bases, the J end by 8 bases, with 15 bases between. The CDR3: CASSSGPADDEQFF. In nucleotides, the CDR3 is TGTGCCAGCAGTTCGGGGCCAGCGGACGATGAGCAGTTCTTC.

This clonotype was seen a few times. Compared with germline, one end of the junction differs, possibly owing to a read error. V and J are TRBV10-2 and TRBJ2-1; possibly TRBD1 for D (6 bases). The CDR3 totals 14 residues. Germline CDR1 is WSHSY and CDR2 is SAAADI. CDR3 sequence: CAGSNRRGVDEQFF. For the CDR3, the DNA is TGCGCCGGCAGCAACCGCAGGGGCGTGGATGAGCAGTTCTTC.

Ten or more counts support this clonotype. CDR3 DNA sequence: TGTGCCAGCAGTTCCGCTGACAGCAATGAAAAACTGTTTTTT. As protein: CASSSADSNEKLFF. The V and J genes are TRBV12-3 or TRBV12-4 and TRBJ1-4, with D tentatively TRBD1 (5 bases). The CDR3 sequence is 14 residues long. Trimming shortened V by 4 bases and J by 5 bases, and 11 bases separated the two germline ends.

The chain links TRBV5-1 to TRBJ2-7, with D possibly TRBD1 on 6 matching bases. Germline V gene data show CDR1 as SGHRS and CDR2 as YFSETQ. Trimming removed 4 bases from V and 3 bases from J, with 17 bases in between. The CDR3 length is 15 residues. Here the CDR3 DNA reads TGCGCCAGCAGCGCCTACAGGGCGGCCCACTACGAGCAGTACTTC. Residues: CASSAYRAAHYEQYF.

There are a few counts of this clonotype. The V call is TRBV18, the J call TRBJ1-6, with D uncertain. This CDR3 is built from 16 residues. Germline V lookup: CDR1 KGHSH, CDR2 LQKENI. Between the trimmed V and J ends, which lost 3 bases and 0 bases, there was a span of 9 bases. The DNA of the CDR3 is TGTGCCAGCTCACCTGCGCCGAGCTCCTATAATTCACCCCTCCACTTT. Protein sequence: CASSPAPSSYNSPLHF.

This clonotype was counted only a few times. The chain carries TRBV11-2 and TRBJ1-5; 10 nucleotides line up with TRBD1. J was trimmed by 0 bases and V by 0 bases; bases with no gene match: 8. This CDR3 spans 19 amino acids. Germline CDR1 is SGHAT and CDR2 is FQNNGV. The CDR3 nucleotides read TGTGCCAGCAGCTTAGACTCCCGAGACAGGGGGCATAGCAATCAGCCCCAGCATTTT. Translated, it gives CASSLDSRDRGHSNQPQHF. Full variable domain (remainder filled in from reference TRBV11-2 and TRBJ1-5): EAGVAQSPRYKIIEKRQSVAFWCNPISGHATLYWYQQILGQGPKLLIQFQNNGVVDDSQLPKDRFSAERLKGVDSTLKIQPAKLEDSAVYLCASSLDSRDRGHSNQPQHFGDGTRLSIL.

This clonotype came up a few times. The chain carries TRBV12-3 or TRBV12-4 and TRBJ2-4; 14 bases agree with TRBD2. The CDR3 has 17 amino acids. The junction had 2 bases not matched to a gene; V was cut back by 3 bases and J by 1 base. CDR3 coding DNA: TGTGCCAGCAGTTTGAGGACTAGCGGGAGGGCCAAAAACATTCAGTACTTC. This sequence encodes CASSLRTSGRAKNIQYF.

The chain recombines TRBV6-2 or TRBV6-3 with TRBJ2-5; D ambiguous. Germline assignment: CDR1 MNHEY and CDR2 SVGEGT. V was cut by 6 bases and J by 5 bases, with 10 bases left in between. The CDR3 runs 12 residues. The CDR3 loop is CASSAPWETQYF. The DNA of the CDR3 is TGTGCCAGCAGCGCCCCTTGGGAGACCCAGTACTTC.

This clonotype was picked up a small number of times. The rearrangement links TRBV3-1 to TRBJ1-1; 8 nucleotides match TRBD1. CDR1 and CDR2 from the germline V gene are LGHDT and YNNKEL (reference sequence). The CDR3 loop spans 15 amino acids. With 0 bases clipped from V and 13 bases from J, the junction kept 13 bases outside the gene matches. The CDR3 DNA sequence: TGTGCCAGCAGCCAAGAAGGGGCAGGGGGCTTGAAGGTTTTCTTT. Amino acids: CASSQEGAGGLKVFF.

This clonotype was seen more than once but under ten times. A junction boundary mismatches the germline segment, possibly from a read error. The genes are TRBV6-5 and TRBJ2-5, with TRBD1 identical over 8 bases. The CDR3 extends over 16 amino acids. CDR1 MNHEY and CDR2 SVGAGI come from the germline V gene. The CDR3 DNA sequence: TGTGCCAACAGTTACTCGCCGGGACAGGTAGAGAAGGAGCAGTACTTC. Translating gives CANSYSPGQVEKEQYF.

This chain connects TRBV9 to TRBJ1-1; perhaps TRBD1 as D (5 bases). The CDR3 has 16 residues. Between the trimmed V and J ends, which lost 3 bases and 0 bases, there was a span of 15 bases. Looked up from germline, CDR1 is SGDLS and CDR2 is YYNGEE. CDR3 sequence reads: CASSGDPGLLNTEAFF. Here the CDR3 DNA reads TGTGCCAGCAGCGGGGATCCGGGACTGTTGAACACTGAAGCTTTCTTT.

This chain joins TRBV12-3 or TRBV12-4 and TRBJ2-7; D unresolved. The CDR3 contains 13 residues. V dropped 5 bases and J dropped 5 bases, with 13 bases sitting between them. CDR3 region: CASSPAGGNEQYF. CDR3 nucleotides: TGTGCCAGCAGTCCCGCTGGCGGTAACGAGCAGTACTTC.

A remark on this clonotype: Compared with germline, one end of the junction differs, possibly owing to a read error. The V and J genes are TRBV25-1 and TRBJ1-1; 10 nucleotides align to TRBD1. This CDR3 contains 15 residues. In germline, CDR1 is MGHDK, CDR2 SYGVNS. The CDR3 DNA is TGTGCCAGCAGCGAATGGACAGGGGGTAACACTGAAGCTTTCTTT. Translating gives CASSEWTGGNTEAFF.

V gene TRBV5-1 combines with J gene TRBJ1-5; possibly TRBD1 for D (6 bases). The germline CDR1 and CDR2 sequences are SGHRS and YFSETQ. The CDR3 covers 15 residues. V lost 0 bases and J lost 4, with 11 bases in between. The CDR3 loop is CASSLEGGFNQPQHF. The CDR3 nucleotides read TGCGCCAGCAGCTTGGAGGGGGGTTTTAATCAGCCCCAGCATTTT.

Comments on this clonotype: A read error may be the cause here, since a much bigger clone is one base away. J is TRBJ2-3 and V is TRBV29-1; 11 bases are a match to TRBD2. V shed 7 bases and J 3 bases; nucleotides not matched to a gene: 6. Per germline, CDR1 SQVTM and CDR2 ANQGSEA. The CDR3 runs 14 residues. In nucleotides, the CDR3 is TGCAGCGCGGTTACTAGCGGGGGAACAGATACGCAGTATTTT. Protein sequence: CSAVTSGGTDTQYF.

This clonotype came up a few times. The chain uses TRBV6-5 and TRBJ2-3; D may be TRBD2 (7 bases). Trimming left V 6 bases short and J 4 bases short, with 11 bases between. The germline V gene encodes CDR1 MNHEY and CDR2 SVGAGI. The CDR3 covers 13 residues. The CDR3 loop reads CASRRGRADTQYF. The CDR3 DNA reads as TGTGCCAGCAGGAGGGGGAGGGCAGATACGCAGTATTTT.

V usage is TRBV24-1 and J usage is TRBJ2-5; 7 bases align to TRBD1. Germline V gives CDR1 KGHDR, CDR2 SFDVKD. There are 16 residues in the CDR3. The ends lost 6 bases at V and 2 bases at J; junction bases unmatched: 11. This CDR3 is CATSLSGTALQETQYF. In DNA form, the CDR3 reads TGTGCCACCAGTTTATCCGGGACAGCCTTACAAGAGACCCAGTACTTC.